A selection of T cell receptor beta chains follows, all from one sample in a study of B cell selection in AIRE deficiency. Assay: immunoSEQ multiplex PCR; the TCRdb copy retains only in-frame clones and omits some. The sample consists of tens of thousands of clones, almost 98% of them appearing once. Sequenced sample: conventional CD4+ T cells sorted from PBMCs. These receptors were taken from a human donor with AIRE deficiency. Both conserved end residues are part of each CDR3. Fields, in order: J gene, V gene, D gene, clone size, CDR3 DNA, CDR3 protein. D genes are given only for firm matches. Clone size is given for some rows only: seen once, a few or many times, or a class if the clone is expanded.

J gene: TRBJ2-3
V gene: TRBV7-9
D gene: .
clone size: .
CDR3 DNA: TGTGCCAGCAGCTTAGCCTCGACCGGGGATACGCAGTATTTT
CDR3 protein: CASSLASTGDTQYF

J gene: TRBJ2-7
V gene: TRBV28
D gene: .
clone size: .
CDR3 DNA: TGTGCCAGCAGCCACCAGCATGGAATTACCGAGCAGTACTTC
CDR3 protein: CASSHQHGITEQYF

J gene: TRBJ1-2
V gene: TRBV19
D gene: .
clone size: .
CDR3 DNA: TGTGCCAGTAACCCCTCAGGGTGGAACGATGGCTACACCTTC
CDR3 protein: CASNPSGWNDGYTF

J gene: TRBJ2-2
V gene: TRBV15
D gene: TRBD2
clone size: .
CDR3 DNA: TGTGCCACCAGCAGAGATCTGGGGGGGGAGCTTCGCGGCACCGGGGAGCTGTTTTTT
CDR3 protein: CATSRDLGGELRGTGELFF

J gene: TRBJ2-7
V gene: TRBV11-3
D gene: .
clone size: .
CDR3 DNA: TGTGCCAGCAGCACAGGTCCAAGCTACGAGCAGTACTTC
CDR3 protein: CASSTGPSYEQYF

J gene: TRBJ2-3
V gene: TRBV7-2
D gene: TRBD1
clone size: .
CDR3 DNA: TGTGCCAGCAGCTTAGAACTCATGAGACAGGGGAGCACAGATACGCAGTATTTT
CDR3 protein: CASSLELMRQGSTDTQYF

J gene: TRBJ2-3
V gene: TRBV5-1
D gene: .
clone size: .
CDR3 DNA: TGCGCCAGCAGTCTTGATTCACTCCGGGTTACGCAGTATTTT
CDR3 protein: CASSLDSLRVTQYF

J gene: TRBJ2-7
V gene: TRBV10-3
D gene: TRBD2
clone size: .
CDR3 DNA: TGTGCCATCAGTGAGGGCGGGAGGGCCTACGAGCAGTACTTC
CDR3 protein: CAISEGGRAYEQYF

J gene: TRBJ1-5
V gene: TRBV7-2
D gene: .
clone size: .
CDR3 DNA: TGTGCCAGCAGCGCAGATGCACGGCGCAATCAGCCCCAGCATTTT
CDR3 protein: CASSADARRNQPQHF

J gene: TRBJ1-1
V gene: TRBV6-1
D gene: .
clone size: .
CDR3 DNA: TGTGCCAGCAGTATTAAGGGGAACACTGAAGCTTTCTTT
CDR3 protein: CASSIKGNTEAFF

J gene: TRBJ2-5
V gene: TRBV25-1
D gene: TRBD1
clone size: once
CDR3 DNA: TGTGCCAGCAGTGATTCAGGGGGCCGGGCCCAGTACTTC
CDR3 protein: CASSDSGGRAQYF

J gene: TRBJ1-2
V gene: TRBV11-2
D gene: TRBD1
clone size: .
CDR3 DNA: TGTGCCAGCAGCTTAGATTTCAGGGGGCGAGTGACTTCTAACTATGGCTACACCTTC
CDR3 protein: CASSLDFRGRVTSNYGYTF

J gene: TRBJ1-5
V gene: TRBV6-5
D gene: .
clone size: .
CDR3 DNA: TGTGCCAGCAGTTATACAGGGCCCAATCAGCCCCAGCATTTT
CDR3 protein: CASSYTGPNQPQHF

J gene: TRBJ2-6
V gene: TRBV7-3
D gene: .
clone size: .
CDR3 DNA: TGTGCCAGCAGCTTACTAGGACGGCGAGGCAACGTCCTGACTTTC
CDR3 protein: CASSLLGRRGNVLTF

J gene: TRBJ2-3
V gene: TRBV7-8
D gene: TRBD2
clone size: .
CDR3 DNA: TGTGCCAGCAGCCCCGAACCCTTCCTAGCGGGGAACACAGATACGCAGTATTTT
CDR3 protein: CASSPEPFLAGNTDTQYF

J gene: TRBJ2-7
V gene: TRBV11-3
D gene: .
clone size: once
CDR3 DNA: TGTGCCAGCAGCTTCGGGGGTCTGAACGAGCAGTACTTC
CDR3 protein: CASSFGGLNEQYF

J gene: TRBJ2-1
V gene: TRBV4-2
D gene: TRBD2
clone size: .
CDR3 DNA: TGTGCCAGCAGCCAGGATACTAGCGGGAGACCCCACGGGGAGCAGTTCTTC
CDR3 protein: CASSQDTSGRPHGEQFF

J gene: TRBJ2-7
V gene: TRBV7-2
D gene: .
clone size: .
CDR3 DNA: TGTGCCAGCAGCTTAGCCCCGCTACCGGGGCTTTACGAGCAGTACTTC
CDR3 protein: CASSLAPLPGLYEQYF

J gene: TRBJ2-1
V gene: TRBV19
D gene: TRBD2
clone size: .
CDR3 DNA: TGTGCCAGTACCTCTGCGGGACTAGCGGGACGCGGTGAGCAGTTCTTC
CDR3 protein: CASTSAGLAGRGEQFF

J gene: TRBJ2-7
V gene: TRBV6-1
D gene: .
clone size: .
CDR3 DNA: TGTGCCAGCAGTGAAGCGCCGTTCTCATCGCTCGGCTACGAGCAGTACTTC
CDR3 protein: CASSEAPFSSLGYEQYF

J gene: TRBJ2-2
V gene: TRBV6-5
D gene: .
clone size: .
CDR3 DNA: TGTGCCGCCGGATCAGGGACTCATCCTGTCGGGGAGCTGTTTTTT
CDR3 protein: CAAGSGTHPVGELFF

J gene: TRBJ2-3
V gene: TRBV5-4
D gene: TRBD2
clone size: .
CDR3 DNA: TGTGCCAGCAGCTCAGGGACTAGCGGGATTTTTGTAGATACGCAGTATTTT
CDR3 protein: CASSSGTSGIFVDTQYF

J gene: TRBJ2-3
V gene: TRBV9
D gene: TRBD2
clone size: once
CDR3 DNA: TGTGCCAGCAGCCCTCTAGCGGGGTGGGGGGATACGCAGTATTTT
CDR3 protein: CASSPLAGWGDTQYF

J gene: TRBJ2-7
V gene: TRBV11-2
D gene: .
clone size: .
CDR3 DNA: TGTGCCAGCAGCTTAGAGGGGGCAGCGTACGAGCAGTACTTC
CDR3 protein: CASSLEGAAYEQYF

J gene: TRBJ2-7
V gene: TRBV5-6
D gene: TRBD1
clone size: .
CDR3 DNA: TGTGCCAGCAGCTTAAGGGACAGGGGTACCGACGAGCAGTACTTC
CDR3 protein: CASSLRDRGTDEQYF

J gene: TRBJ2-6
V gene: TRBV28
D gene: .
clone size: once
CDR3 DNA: TGTGCCAGCAGTTTTGTTTACACATGGGGCGATAAGTCCGGGGCCAACGTCCTGACTTTC
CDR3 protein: CASSFVYTWGDKSGANVLTF

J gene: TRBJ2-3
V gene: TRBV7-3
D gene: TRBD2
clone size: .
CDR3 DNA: TGTGCCAGCAAAAGCGGGAGGGCGACGGATACGCAGTATTTT
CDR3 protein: CASKSGRATDTQYF

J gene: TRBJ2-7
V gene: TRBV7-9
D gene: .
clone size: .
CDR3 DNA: TGTGCCAGCAGCTTAAGTAAGGCGGTGTACGGCTCCTACGAGCAGTACTTC
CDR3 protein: CASSLSKAVYGSYEQYF

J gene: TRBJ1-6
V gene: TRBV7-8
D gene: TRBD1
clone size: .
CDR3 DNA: TGTGCCAGCAGCTCCGGGACAGGGGATTCACCCCTCCACTTT
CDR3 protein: CASSSGTGDSPLHF

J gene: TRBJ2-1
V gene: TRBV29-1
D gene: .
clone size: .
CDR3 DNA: TGCAGCGAAAAAGAGGGGGTGTACAATGAGCAGTTCTTC
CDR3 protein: CSEKEGVYNEQFF

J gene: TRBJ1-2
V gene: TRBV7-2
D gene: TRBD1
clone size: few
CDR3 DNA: TGTGCCAGCTGGGGACAGGATGGAAGCTATGGCTACACCTTC
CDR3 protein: CASWGQDGSYGYTF

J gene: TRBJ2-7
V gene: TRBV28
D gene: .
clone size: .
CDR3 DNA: TGTGCCAGCAGCCCACCGTATTACTACGAGCAGTACTTC
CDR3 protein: CASSPPYYYEQYF

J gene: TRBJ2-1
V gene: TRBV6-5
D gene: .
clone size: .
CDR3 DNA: TGTGCCAGCAGTTACTCGCTAGCGCCAAGCTACAATGAGCAGTTCTTC
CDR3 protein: CASSYSLAPSYNEQFF

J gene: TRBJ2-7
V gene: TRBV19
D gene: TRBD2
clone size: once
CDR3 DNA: TGTGCCAGTAGTACTGGACTAGCGGGAAACTACGAGCAGTACTTC
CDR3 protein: CASSTGLAGNYEQYF

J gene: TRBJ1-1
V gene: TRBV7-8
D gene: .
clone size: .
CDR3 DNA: TGTGCCAGCAGCTTAACACCCGCGGGGGACGCTTTCTTT
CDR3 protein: CASSLTPAGDAFF

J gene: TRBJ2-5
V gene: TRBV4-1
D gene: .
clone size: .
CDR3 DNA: TGCGCCAGCAGCCTAGGGGTTTCGGAGACCCAGTACTTC
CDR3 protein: CASSLGVSETQYF

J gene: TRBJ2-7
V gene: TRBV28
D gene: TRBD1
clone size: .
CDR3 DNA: TGTGCCAGCAGTTTCGACCCTCGGGGCAGGGGGCGATCGTACGAGCAGTACTTC
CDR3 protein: CASSFDPRGRGRSYEQYF

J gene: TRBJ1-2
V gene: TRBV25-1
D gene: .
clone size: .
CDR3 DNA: TGTGCCAGCAGTGAAGTGGGCAGCCAGAACTATGGCTACACCTTC
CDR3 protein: CASSEVGSQNYGYTF

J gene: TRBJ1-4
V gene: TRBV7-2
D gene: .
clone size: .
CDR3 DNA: TGTGCCAGCAGCTTAGTTTTCGGGGCTTCGGCAAAACTGTTTTTT
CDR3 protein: CASSLVFGASAKLFF

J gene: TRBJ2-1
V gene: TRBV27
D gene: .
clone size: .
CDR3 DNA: TGTGCCAGCAGTTTACGCCCTACTAGCAGCAGCTCCTACAATGAGCAGTTCTTC
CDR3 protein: CASSLRPTSSSSYNEQFF

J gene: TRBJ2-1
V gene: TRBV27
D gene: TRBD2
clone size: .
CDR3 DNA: TGTGCCAGCTTGGGACTAGCGGGACAACATGAGCAGTTCTTC
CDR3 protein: CASLGLAGQHEQFF

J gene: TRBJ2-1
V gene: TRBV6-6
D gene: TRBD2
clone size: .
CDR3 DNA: TGTGACGGGGGTCGTAGCGGGAAGAAGTACAATGAGCAGTTCTTC
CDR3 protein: CDGGRSGKKYNEQFF

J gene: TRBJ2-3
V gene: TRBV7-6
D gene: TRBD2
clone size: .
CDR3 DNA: TGTGCCAGCAGCTTCCCTACTAGCGGGAGGGGCACAGATACGCAGTATTTT
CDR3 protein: CASSFPTSGRGTDTQYF

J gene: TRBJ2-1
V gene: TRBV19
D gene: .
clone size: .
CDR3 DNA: TGTGCCAGTAGTCAACAACCTGGATACAATGAGCAGTTCTTC
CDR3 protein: CASSQQPGYNEQFF

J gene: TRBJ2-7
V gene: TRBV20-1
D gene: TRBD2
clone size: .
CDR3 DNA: TGCAGTGGGACTAGAGAGTACGAGCAGTACTTC
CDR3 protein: CSGTREYEQYF

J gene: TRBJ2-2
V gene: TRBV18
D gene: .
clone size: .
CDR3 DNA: TGTGCCAGCTCACCACTAACAGGGTCTAACGGGGAGCTGTTTTTT
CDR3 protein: CASSPLTGSNGELFF

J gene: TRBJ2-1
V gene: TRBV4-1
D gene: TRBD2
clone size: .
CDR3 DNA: TGCGCCAGCAGCCACGGACTAGCGGGTTCCTACAATGAGCAGTTCTTC
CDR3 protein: CASSHGLAGSYNEQFF

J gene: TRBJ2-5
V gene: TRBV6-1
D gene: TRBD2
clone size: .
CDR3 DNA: TGTGCCAGCAGGAACCCTAGCGGGAGAGGAGAGCAGTACTTC
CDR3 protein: CASRNPSGRGEQYF

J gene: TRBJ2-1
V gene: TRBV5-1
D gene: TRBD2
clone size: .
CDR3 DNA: TGCGCCAGCAGCGGAGGACTAGCGGGAGGGGGGTTCTTC
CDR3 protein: CASSGGLAGGGFF

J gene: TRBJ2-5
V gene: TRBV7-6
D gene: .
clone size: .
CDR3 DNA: TGTGCCAGCAGCCTCAGACCCCTTAGAGGAGAGACCCAGTACTTC
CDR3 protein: CASSLRPLRGETQYF

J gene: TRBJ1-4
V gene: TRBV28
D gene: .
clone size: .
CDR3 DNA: TGTGCCAGCAGTCCCGGGTGGAATGAAAAACTGTTTTTT
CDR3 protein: CASSPGWNEKLFF

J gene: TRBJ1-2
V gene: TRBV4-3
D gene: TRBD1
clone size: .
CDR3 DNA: TGCGCCAGCAGCCAGCTCGACAGGGGCGGTGGCTACACCTTC
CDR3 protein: CASSQLDRGGGYTF

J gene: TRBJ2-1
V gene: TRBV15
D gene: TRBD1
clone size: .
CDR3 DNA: TGTGCCACCAGCAGGGATACAGGGGACCATGAGCAGTTCTTC
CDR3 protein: CATSRDTGDHEQFF

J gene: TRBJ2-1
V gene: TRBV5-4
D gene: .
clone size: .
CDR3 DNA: TGTGCCAGCAGCTTCGGACCGGCCGACGACAATGAGCAGTTCTTC
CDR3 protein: CASSFGPADDNEQFF

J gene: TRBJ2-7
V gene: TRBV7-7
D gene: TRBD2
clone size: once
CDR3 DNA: TGTGCCAGCAGCTCGGGACTAGCGGGAGGCGATTGCTACGAGCAGTACTTC
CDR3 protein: CASSSGLAGGDCYEQYF

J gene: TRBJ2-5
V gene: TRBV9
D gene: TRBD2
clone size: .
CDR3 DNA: TGTGCCAGCAGCGGCTCGGGACTAGCGTTGGAGACCCAGTACTTC
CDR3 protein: CASSGSGLALETQYF

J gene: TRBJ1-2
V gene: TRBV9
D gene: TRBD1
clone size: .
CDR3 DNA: TGTGCCAGCAGCACAGGGACAGGGTTGTGCCCTTTGGGTGGCTACACCTTC
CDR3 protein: CASSTGTGLCPLGGYTF

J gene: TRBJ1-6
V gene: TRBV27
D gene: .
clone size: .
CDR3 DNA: TGTGCCAGCAGTTTCGGAGTTAATTCACCCCTCCACTTT
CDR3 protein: CASSFGVNSPLHF